A single sample gave rise to the 3 T cell receptor beta chains below, sequenced in a study of regulatory T cells in long-lasting Graves disease. According to the study, TCR beta libraries were built with iRepertoire HTBI primers and CDR3-region Arm-PCR. TCRdb independently ran MiXCR on the multiplex PCR reads; one entry per CDR3 protein. The profile shows more than 450,000 distinct CDR3 sequences, about 12% of them singletons. Time point of the sample: newly diagnosed GD, antithyroid drugs for less than 3 months. There was RNA extracted from PBMCs, and the TCR library was made from it. These data also formed part of another study, on T cells in Graves' hyperthyroidism and ophthalmopathy.

The starting material was peripheral blood mononuclear cells (PBMCs), obtained at new diagnosis, from a patient treated with antithyroid drugs. Source of these receptors: a woman in her twenties or thirties with Graves disease.

The rearrangement links TRBV19 to TRBJ1-4, with D tentatively TRBD1 (6 bases). The CDR3 length is 16 residues. Per germline, CDR1 LNHDA and CDR2 SQIVND (reference sequence). Trimming left V 5 bases short and J 0 bases short, with 13 bases between. The CDR3: CASSRRTAATNEKLFF. Here the CDR3 DNA reads TGTGCCAGTAGTCGCAGGACAGCTGCAACTAATGAAAAACTGTTTTTT.

This clonotype showed up many times. The rearrangement uses TRBV3-1 and TRBJ2-7, with D perhaps TRBD1 (7 bases). V lost 7 bases, J lost 5 bases, and 15 bases lay in between. CDR1 and CDR2 (germline): LGHDT, YNNKEL (reference sequence). The CDR3 has 13 amino acids. This CDR3 is CASTRQGGHEQYF. In DNA form, the CDR3 reads TGTGCCAGCACGCGACAGGGAGGCCACGAGCAGTACTTC.

The rearrangement uses TRBV11-1 and TRBJ2-7; D is unresolved. The V gene lost 1 base and the J gene lost 0 bases, with 13 bases spanning the gap. Germline V gene lookup returns CDR1 SGHAT and CDR2 FQDESV (reference sequence). There are 16 residues in the CDR3. CDR3 sequence reads: CASSLGDVRRSYEQYF. In DNA, the CDR3 is TGTGCCAGCAGCTTAGGCGACGTGAGGCGCTCCTACGAGCAGTACTTC.